This TCR beta chain was observed in a study of T cell responses to AZD1222 COVID-19 vaccine. To note about this clone: Its matching antigen is unknown.

Regarding the study as a whole: Females outnumbered males among donors, who were mostly white British; clonal diversity was possibly underestimated. Baseline testing showed seropositivity in only six AZD1222 recipients. Repertoires were obtained solely post-peak T cell response. Vaccination with two AZD1222 doses was followed by a rise in Spike-specific TCR breadth and depth.

Trimming cost V 5 bases and J 9 bases, with 11 bases left between them. In germline, CDR1 is SEHNR, CDR2 FQNEAQ (reference sequence). The length of the CDR3 is 12 residues. Generated by immunoSEQ multiplex PCR, the TCRdb table keeps only in-frame clones and is missing some. The sample yields roughly 160,000 clones, less than 95% seen once. This specimen was peripheral blood, taken on day 0 of AZD1222 vaccination. The clonotype comes from an adult in good health. The chain combines TRBV7-9 with TRBJ1-5; D is unclear. CDR3: CASSPTVGPQHF. CDR3 bases: TGTGCCAGCAGCCCCACCGTAGGGCCCCAGCATTTT.